This T cell receptor (beta chain) was captured by sequencing in a study of shared clonotypes between healthy human individuals. This table comes from immunoSEQ multiplex PCR, and its TCRdb copy is limited to in-frame clones, with some not included. This sample has about 680,000 clones, with approximately 73% found just once. Overall study results and limits: Compared with clonotypes that all four donors shared, non-shared clonotypes had lower generation probabilities.

With regard to this clone: Its antigen is undetermined.

Sequencing was performed on memory CD4+ T cells sorted from blood. Stated subset: CD45RA-negative fraction. This TCR was sampled from a woman in her 30s in good health.

The CDR3 nucleotides read TGCGCCAGCGGCGGGTTGGGGAGGCCCGGGGAGCTGTTTTTT. Its translation: CASGGLGRPGELFF. The chain combines TRBV4-1 with TRBJ2-2, with D possibly being TRBD2 (6 bases). CDR3 length equals 14 residues. The germline V gene encodes CDR1 MGHRA and CDR2 YSYEKL. Between the trimmed V and J ends, which lost 8 bases and 6 bases, there was a span of 16 bases.